The 30 T cell receptor beta chains in this list originate from one sample, sequenced in a study of shared clonotypes between healthy human individuals. Using immunoSEQ multiplex PCR, the repertoire was profiled, and TCRdb retains in-frame clones only, with some absent. The sample includes about 2.4 million clones, over 85% seen only once; the top ten take more than 0.35%. Source material: naive CD4+ T cells from PBMCs. Stated subset: CD45RA+ positively selected. These receptors all come from a man between 18 and 29 years old in good health. Some clones in this sample may be carry-over from other donors' samples.

This clone has a single count. J is TRBJ2-2 and V is TRBV5-5; TRBD1 agrees at 11 bases. V was pared by 3 bases and J by 5 bases, with 0 bases of the junction left unmatched. Germline-derived CDR1 and CDR2 are SGHKS and YYEKEE (reference sequence). This CDR3 is 14 amino acids long. The CDR3 region is CASSWDRGTGELFF. CDR3 sequence (DNA): TGTGCCAGCAGCTGGGACAGGGGGACCGGGGAGCTGTTTTTT.

This sequence joins TRBV7-3 and TRBJ2-7; 7 nucleotides agree with TRBD2. The germline V gene encodes CDR1 SGHTA and CDR2 FQGTGA. This CDR3 is 15 amino acids long. With V trimmed by 0 bases and J by 2 bases, 4 bases remained unmatched. CDR3 sequence: CASSLTGGSTYEQYF. The CDR3 DNA follows: TGTGCCAGCAGCTTAACGGGAGGGTCCACCTACGAGCAGTACTTC.

The genes are TRBV10-1 and TRBJ1-5; 9 bases line up with TRBD1. J lost 5 bases, V lost 3 bases, and 14 bases had no gene match. This CDR3 is built from 18 residues. CDR1 and CDR2 (germline): WNHNN, SYGVQD (reference sequence). The CDR3 loop reads CASSDQPADRGQDQPQHF. The CDR3, as DNA: TGCGCCAGCAGTGACCAACCTGCGGACAGGGGACAGGATCAGCCCCAGCATTTT.

The V and J genes are TRBV5-1 and TRBJ1-6; 10 bases are shared with TRBD1. Germline V CDR1 and CDR2: SGHRS, YFSETQ. V trimming: 4 bases; J trimming: 10 bases; junction bases outside the gene matches: 8. The CDR3 is 15 amino acids. The CDR3 region is CASSDPGQGKSPLHF. CDR3 DNA: TGCGCCAGCAGCGATCCGGGACAGGGGAAATCACCCCTCCACTTT.

The V call is TRBV7-9, the J call TRBJ2-3, with 7 bases matching TRBD1. The CDR3 length is 15 residues. V shed 3 bases, J shed 1 base, and the junction held 4 bases outside the gene matches. Germline-derived CDR1 and CDR2 are SEHNR and FQNEAQ (reference sequence). CDR3 sequence: CASSFDRARTDTQYF. The CDR3 DNA follows: TGTGCCAGCAGCTTCGACAGGGCCCGCACAGATACGCAGTATTTT.

This chain uses TRBV7-9 with TRBJ2-3, with 10 positions matching TRBD1. The CDR3 runs to 15 residues. Germline V CDR1 and CDR2: SEHNR, FQNEAQ (reference sequence). V was pared by 5 bases and J by 4 bases, with 6 bases of the junction left unmatched. The DNA for the CDR3 is TGTGCCAGCAGCCCCGGGACAGGGGCGTCAGATACGCAGTATTTT. It is translated as CASSPGTGASDTQYF.

The CDR3 DNA reads TGCGCCAGCAGGCGCTTGGGGGGAGCCTACGAGCAGTACTTC. Its protein is CASRRLGGAYEQYF. This chain uses TRBV5-1 with TRBJ2-7; TRBD2 is a possible D gene (6 bases). V gave up 5 bases and J gave up 2 bases, with 14 bases separating them. Germline V gene data show CDR1 as SGHRS and CDR2 as YFSETQ. The CDR3 spans 14 residues. The full variable domain, its missing parts supplied by reference TRBV5-1 and TRBJ2-7, is KAGVTQTPRYLIKTRGQQVTLSCSPISGHRSVSWYQQTPGQGLQFLFEYFSETQRNKGNFPGRFSGRQFSNSRSEMNVSTLELGDSALYLCASRRLGGAYEQYFGPGTRLTVT.

CDR3 loop: CASSFHGTGYTEAFF. The CDR3 bases are TGTGCCAGCAGCTTTCACGGGACAGGCTATACTGAAGCTTTCTTT. The chain is built from TRBV7-2 and TRBJ1-1; TRBD1 matches 8 bases. The germline gives CDR1 SGHTA, CDR2 FQGNSA. The length of the CDR3 is 15 residues. V dropped 3 bases and J dropped 5; count of bases not matched to a gene: 8.

The sample holds a few counts of this clone. The rearrangement uses TRBV6-1 and TRBJ1-3; D is ambiguous. Per germline, CDR1 MNHNS and CDR2 SASEGT. Trimming left V 2 bases short and J 0 bases short, with 5 bases between. The CDR3 has 14 amino acids. CDR3 region: CASSEIGSGNTIYF. The CDR3 bases are TGTGCCAGCAGTGAAATCGGCTCTGGAAACACCATATATTTT.

The V gene is TRBV5-1, the J gene TRBJ2-1; 9 nucleotides match TRBD2. J was trimmed by 8 bases and V by 0 bases; bases with no gene match: 9. The CDR3 is 16 amino acids. Germline V CDR1 and CDR2: SGHRS, YFSETQ. The CDR3 protein is CASSLAALAGSDEQFF. The CDR3 bases are TGCGCCAGCAGCTTGGCCGCCCTAGCGGGAAGCGATGAGCAGTTCTTC.

In this sample, this clone turned up once. The chain combines TRBV7-9 with TRBJ1-1; no reliable D call. Per the germline V gene, CDR1 is SEHNR and CDR2 is FQNEAQ (reference sequence). The length of the CDR3 is 15 residues. Between the trimmed V and J ends, which lost 5 bases and 3 bases, there was a span of 16 bases. CDR3 protein: CASSRQTGSDTEAFF. As DNA, the CDR3 is TGTGCCAGCAGCCGCCAAACGGGCAGTGACACTGAAGCTTTCTTT.

This clone was seen only a few times. The sample contains more than one DNA sequence encoding this CDR3. The genes are TRBV7-2 and TRBJ1-1; D gene unclear. This CDR3 region has 13 residues. Germline V CDR1 and CDR2: SGHTA, FQGNSA. Trimming took 1 base from V and 2 from J, leaving 5 bases between them. The chain's CDR3 is CASSLEGNTEAFF. The CDR3 nucleotides are TGTGCCAGCAGCTTAGAAGGCAACACTGAAGCTTTCTTT.

The V call is TRBV4-2, the J call TRBJ2-1; 9 positions match TRBD2. After removal of 0 bases from V and 8 bases from J, the junction contained 8 bases not matched to a gene. Germline V CDR1 and CDR2: LGHNA, YNFKEQ. The CDR3 has 16 amino acids. The CDR3, as DNA: TGTGCCAGCAGCCAAGATTGGGCGGGAGGGCCGGATGAGCAGTTCTTC. Its translation is CASSQDWAGGPDEQFF.

CDR3 bases: TGTGCCAGCAGTGTAGGGACTAGCGGGGGGCAAGATACGCAGTATTTT. This sequence encodes CASSVGTSGGQDTQYF. The chain is built from TRBV6-4 and TRBJ2-3; 15 nucleotides agree with TRBD2. The CDR3 has 16 residues. Germline-derived CDR1 and CDR2 are MRHNA and SNTAGT. V gave up 4 bases and J gave up 5 bases; unmatched junction bases: 4.

This chain uses TRBV15 with TRBJ1-1; D is uncertain. Trimming removed 11 bases from V and 0 bases from J, with 13 bases in between. Germline CDR1 and CDR2: LNHNV and YYDKDF (reference sequence). The CDR3 contains 13 residues. In nucleotides, the CDR3 is TGTGCCGTACGAGGGCTATTGAACACTGAAGCTTTCTTT. It yields the protein CAVRGLLNTEAFF.

J is TRBJ1-1 and V is TRBV5-8, with TRBD1 matching over 8 bases. V lost 5 bases, J lost 1 base, and 10 bases stayed unmatched. The germline V gene encodes CDR1 SGHTS and CDR2 YDEGEE. This CDR3 has 16 amino acids. CDR3 sequence: CASSRQTGVRNTEAFF. CDR3 bases: TGTGCCAGCAGTCGTCAGACAGGGGTCAGGAACACTGAAGCTTTCTTT.

CDR3 DNA sequence: TGTGCCAGCAGCCAATCGCCAGGGGGCTTGAACACTGAAGCTTTCTTT. Amino acid sequence: CASSQSPGGLNTEAFF. The chain uses TRBV16 and TRBJ1-1, with 8 nucleotides matching TRBD1. With 0 bases clipped from V and 0 bases from J, the junction kept 3 bases outside the gene matches. The CDR3 spans 16 residues. CDR1 KGHSY and CDR2 FQNENV come from the germline V gene.

The chain carries TRBV6-1 and TRBJ2-1; unclear D gene. The V end was cut by 4 bases, the J end by 8 bases, with 9 bases between. This CDR3 is built from 12 residues. Per the germline V gene, CDR1 is MNHNS and CDR2 is SASEGT. The CDR3 region is CASSAHQDEQFF. CDR3 in DNA: TGTGCCAGCAGTGCGCATCAGGATGAGCAGTTCTTC.

The chain recombines TRBV19 with TRBJ1-5; 10 bases are a match to TRBD1. The junction had 14 bases not matched to a gene; V was cut back by 4 bases and J by 2 bases. Germline CDR1 LNHDA, CDR2 SQIVND (reference sequence). CDR3 length equals 19 residues. The CDR3 loop is CASSNGGQGKGYGNQPQHF. The CDR3 DNA reads as TGTGCCAGTAGTAATGGGGGACAGGGGAAAGGGTATGGCAATCAGCCCCAGCATTTT.

The chain combines TRBV11-1 with TRBJ2-7; tentative D call: TRBD2 (6 bases). V was clipped by 2 bases and J by 0 bases, with 20 bases between them. Germline V lookup: CDR1 SGHAT, CDR2 FQDESV (reference sequence). The CDR3 loop spans 18 amino acids. The CDR3: CASSLFLIGGSSSYEQYF. CDR3 nucleotides: TGTGCCAGCAGCTTATTTCTTATCGGGGGATCGAGCTCCTACGAGCAGTACTTC.

This sequence joins TRBV27 and TRBJ2-5, with D perhaps TRBD1 or TRBD2 (5 bases each). Germline CDR1 reads MNHEY; CDR2 reads SMNVEV (reference sequence). The V end was cut by 6 bases, the J end by 3 bases, with 17 bases between. The CDR3 consists of 15 residues. In DNA, the CDR3 is TGTGCCAGCAGATCAGGGCTCAGTAGCGAAGAGACCCAGTACTTC. Translating gives CASRSGLSSEETQYF.

This clone showed up just a few times. The chain recombines TRBV14 with TRBJ1-2, with a weak D call TRBD1 (5 bases). Germline assignment: CDR1 SGHDN and CDR2 FVKESK. V gave up 0 bases and J gave up 4 bases, with 6 bases separating them. The CDR3 is made up of 13 amino acids. CDR3 DNA sequence: TGTGCCAGCAGCCAAGACGGGGCCTATGGCTACACCTTC. Amino acid sequence: CASSQDGAYGYTF.

The chain joins TRBV5-1 to TRBJ1-2; D remains ambiguous. Germline values: CDR1 SGHRS, CDR2 YFSETQ. Trimming cost V 4 bases and J 5 bases, with 9 bases left between them. The CDR3 covers 12 residues. The CDR3 DNA follows: TGCGCCAGCAGCAAGGACTTATATGGCTACACCTTC. This gives the protein CASSKDLYGYTF. The full variable domain, with the rest looked up from reference TRBV5-1 and TRBJ1-2, is KAGVTQTPRYLIKTRGQQVTLSCSPISGHRSVSWYQQTPGQGLQFLFEYFSETQRNKGNFPGRFSGRQFSNSRSEMNVSTLELGDSALYLCASSKDLYGYTFGSGTRLTVV.

For the CDR3, the DNA is TGCAGCGCCCGCCCGACAGGGATCAATGAGCAGTTCTTC. This translates into CSARPTGINEQFF. This chain links TRBV29-1 with TRBJ2-1; 7 bases map to TRBD1. Trimming removed 7 bases from V and 6 bases from J; junction bases left unmatched: 9. The CDR3 sequence is 13 residues long. The V gene's germline CDR1 is SQVTM and CDR2 ANQGSEA.

To note about this clone: At one end, the junction sequence differs from germline, possibly due to a read error. J is TRBJ1-2 and V is TRBV7-9; unclear D gene. The germline V gene encodes CDR1 SEHNR and CDR2 FQNEAQ (reference sequence). CDR3 size: 11 residues. CDR3 sequence reads: CASSLSYGSSF. The DNA for the CDR3 is TGTGCCAGCAGCTTAAGCTACGGCTCTTCCTTC.

Points on this clone: The sample holds other DNA sequences that translate to the same CDR3. The J gene is TRBJ1-2, the V gene TRBV2, with D unresolved. Trimming pared 3 bases from V and 3 bases from J, leaving 5 bases between. The CDR3 loop spans 12 amino acids. The germline CDR1 and CDR2 sequences are SNHLY and FYNNEI. CDR3 DNA sequence: TGTGCCAGCAGTGAGACGGACTATGGCTACACCTTC. This encodes CASSETDYGYTF.

This clone was counted once. The gene calls are TRBV28 and TRBJ1-2; 9 bases are a match to TRBD1. The CDR3 runs to 16 residues. The V and J ends lost 5 bases and 6 bases, in that order; junction bases with no gene match: 13. The germline CDR1 and CDR2 sequences are MDHEN and SYDVKM. CDR3: CASSILPTGGSNGYTF. CDR3 nucleotides: TGTGCCAGCAGTATACTACCGACAGGGGGGTCAAATGGCTACACCTTC.

The chain couples TRBV7-8 to TRBJ2-5; 11 positions match TRBD2. The junction had 11 bases not matched to a gene; V was cut back by 2 bases and J by 3 bases. The CDR3 consists of 18 residues. Germline loops: CDR1 SGHVS, CDR2 FQNEAQ. CDR3 sequence reads: CASSLTLAGGIVKETQYF. DNA for the CDR3: TGTGCCAGCAGCTTAACTCTAGCGGGGGGTATAGTTAAAGAGACCCAGTACTTC.

The V call is TRBV5-1, the J call TRBJ2-1; 14 bases line up with TRBD2. The CDR3 runs to 19 residues. The germline V gene has CDR1 SGHRS and CDR2 YFSETQ. With V trimmed by 0 bases and J by 4 bases, 9 bases remained unmatched. Written as DNA, the CDR3 is TGCGCCAGCAGCTTGGCCGAGACTAGCGGGAGGGCCGATTACAATGAGCAGTTCTTC. It yields the protein CASSLAETSGRADYNEQFF.

V is TRBV7-3 and J is TRBJ2-1, with 9 bases aligning to TRBD2. The trim removed 5 bases at V and 6 bases at J, leaving 8 bases unmatched. The CDR3 has 15 amino acids. Germline CDR1 SGHTA, CDR2 FQGTGA. The CDR3 nucleotides are TGTGCCAGCAGCCCCCATAGCGGGAGTGGCAATGAGCAGTTCTTC. It encodes CASSPHSGSGNEQFF.